These 29 T cell receptor beta chains originate from one sample sequenced in a study of T cells in localized non-small cell lung cancer. The data were produced by immunoSEQ multiplex PCR, yet TCRdb's version contains in-frame clones alone and is incomplete. The sample carries fewer than 75,000 clones, around 85% recorded once. Sequencing used peripheral blood, obtained before any cancer treatment. The receptors originated from a female donor aged 60 or older with stage I lung adenocarcinoma.

The rearrangement links TRBV5-1 to TRBJ2-5; D is perhaps TRBD1 (5 bases). Between the trimmed V and J ends, which lost 2 bases and 4 bases, there was a span of 12 bases. Per germline, CDR1 SGHRS and CDR2 YFSETQ. This CDR3 spans 14 amino acids. CDR3 DNA sequence: TGCGCCAGCAGCTTTTCCCAGGGCGGAGAGACCCAGTACTTC. Translated: CASSFSQGGETQYF.

This clone has a single count. The CDR3 DNA sequence: TGTGCCAGCAGCTTGGACAGTTTCAGGGAGTATGGCGGCTACACCTTC. Translation gives CASSLDSFREYGGYTF. The chain carries TRBV5-5 and TRBJ1-2; maybe TRBD1 (5 bases). CDR1 is SGHKS and CDR2 is YYEKEE in the germline V gene (reference sequence). CDR3 length: 16 residues. Trimming removed 0 bases from V and 8 bases from J, with 20 bases in between.

Only a few counts were recorded for this clone. The V call is TRBV13, the J call TRBJ1-4; 9 bases fit TRBD1. The CDR3 consists of 13 residues. The V gene's germline CDR1 is PRHDT and CDR2 FYEKMQ (reference sequence). V lost 6 bases, J lost 8 bases, and 4 bases stayed unmatched. The CDR3 DNA reads as TGTGCCAGCAGTTACAGGGGGCGCGAAAAACTGTTTTTT. Its translation: CASSYRGREKLFF.

The chain uses TRBV5-8 and TRBJ2-7; D gene ambiguous. Germline V CDR1 and CDR2: SGHTS, YDEGEE. Trimming took off 5 bases at V and 3 bases at J, with 6 bases between the two ends. The CDR3 is 11 residues long. CDR3 sequence (DNA): TGTGCCAGCAGGGTTAACTACGAGCAGTACTTC. It yields the protein CASRVNYEQYF.

V is TRBV6-1 and J is TRBJ1-3; D is possibly TRBD1 (5 bases). Germline V gene data show CDR1 as MNHNS and CDR2 as SASEGT. CDR3 length: 15 amino acids. V lost 2 bases to trimming and J lost 3 bases, with 11 bases between them. The CDR3 is CASSENWGVGNTIYF. CDR3 DNA: TGTGCCAGCAGTGAAAATTGGGGGGTTGGAAACACCATATATTTT.

This chain connects TRBV10-1 to TRBJ1-4; TRBD1 matches at 9 bases. CDR1 and CDR2 (germline): WNHNN, SYGVQD (reference sequence). V was clipped by 10 bases and J by 8 bases; unmatched bases: 8. The CDR3 runs to 13 residues. The CDR3 protein is CAISDRGHEKLFF. The CDR3 DNA sequence: TGCGCCATCTCGGACAGGGGACACGAAAAACTGTTTTTT.

This clone showed up just a few times. The V and J genes are TRBV4-2 and TRBJ1-1; no reliable D call. Germline CDR1 reads LGHNA; CDR2 reads YNFKEQ. CDR3 length: 14 residues. The germline V and J ends were trimmed by 1 base and 5 bases, with 11 bases remaining between them. CDR3 DNA: TGTGCCAGCAGCCAAGGGACCTTTGGAACTGAAGCTTTCTTT. This translates into CASSQGTFGTEAFF.

V usage is TRBV9 and J usage is TRBJ2-3, with TRBD2 matching 8 bases. CDR3 size: 16 residues. Germline assignment: CDR1 SGDLS and CDR2 YYNGEE. Trimming cost V 2 bases and J 0 bases; bases outside gene matches: 5. CDR3 nucleotides: TGTGCCAGCAGCGTCAGTAGCGGGGTAAGCACAGATACGCAGTATTTT. Translated, it gives CASSVSSGVSTDTQYF.

This chain uses TRBV29-1 with TRBJ2-1, with 10 bases that match TRBD2. CDR1 SQVTM and CDR2 ANQGSEA come from the germline V gene. The CDR3 spans 17 residues. The junction had 16 bases not matched to a gene; V was cut back by 6 bases and J by 5 bases. DNA of the CDR3: TGCAGCGTGCTCCTTCTGATGCTAGCGGGGGCTGACAATGAGCAGTTCTTC. It specifies CSVLLLMLAGADNEQFF.

The chain couples TRBV7-8 to TRBJ1-4; D is uncertain. This CDR3 has 15 residues. Germline V lookup: CDR1 SGHVS, CDR2 FQNEAQ. Trimming took 1 base from V and 7 from J, leaving 13 bases between them. The chain's CDR3 is CASSLGWDSSEKLFF. CDR3 DNA sequence: TGTGCCAGCAGCTTAGGCTGGGATAGCAGTGAAAAACTGTTTTTT.

This clone was seen a single time. The CDR3, as DNA: TGTGCCAGCAGACCACCAGGACAGGGGACCGGGGGGGGCTACACCTTC. Its protein is CASRPPGQGTGGGYTF. The chain couples TRBV28 to TRBJ1-2; 9 bases align to TRBD1. Per germline, CDR1 MDHEN and CDR2 SYDVKM. The CDR3 sequence is 16 residues long. V lost 6 bases to trimming and J lost 8 bases; unmatched junction nucleotides: 16.

The chain uses TRBV28 and TRBJ2-4; D unclear. CDR3 length: 13 residues. V was shortened by 5 bases and J by 0 bases, with 5 bases between the two germline ends. CDR1 and CDR2 from the germline V gene are MDHEN and SYDVKM. The CDR3 sequence: CASSLLAKNIQYF. The CDR3 DNA reads as TGTGCCAGCAGTCTTCTAGCCAAAAACATTCAGTACTTC.

This clone was seen just once. The chain employs TRBV6-1 and TRBJ1-6; possible D gene TRBD1, 5 bases. The germline V gene encodes CDR1 MNHNS and CDR2 SASEGT. Trimming stripped 6 bases from V and 6 bases from J, with 15 bases between. This CDR3 has 15 residues. The CDR3 here is CASRLGLSINSPLHF. CDR3 in DNA: TGTGCCAGCAGACTGGGGCTGTCGATTAATTCACCCCTCCACTTT.

J is TRBJ2-3 and V is TRBV7-2; D ambiguous. This CDR3 spans 13 amino acids. CDR1 is SGHTA, CDR2 FQGNSA, per germline. V was trimmed by 5 bases and J by 2 bases, leaving 8 bases between them. In DNA form, the CDR3 reads TGTGCCAGCAGCGGATTGAACACAGATACGCAGTATTTT. It encodes CASSGLNTDTQYF.

The chain employs TRBV28 and TRBJ1-1; 8 nucleotides match TRBD1. Per the germline V gene, CDR1 is MDHEN and CDR2 is SYDVKM. V lost 5 bases and J lost 12; bases outside the gene matches: 17. The CDR3 spans 15 residues. The CDR3 nucleotides are TGTGCCAGCAGTCTACCTACCGGGACAGGTGGGGAGTCTTTCTTT. It codes for CASSLPTGTGGESFF.

The rearrangement joins TRBV14 to TRBJ2-7, with TRBD1 matching over 8 bases. Unmatched junction bases numbered 14, after V lost 5 bases and J lost 11 bases. Germline assignment: CDR1 SGHDN and CDR2 FVKESK. This CDR3 is built from 14 residues. The CDR3 spells CASSIAGGGIRKYF. The CDR3 region has the DNA TGTGCCAGCAGCATAGCAGGGGGCGGGATAAGGAAGTACTTC.

This clone was seen only a few times. The chain is built from TRBV4-3 and TRBJ2-3; 8 nucleotides match TRBD2. J lost 6 bases, V lost 0 bases, and 2 bases had no gene match. The V gene's germline CDR1 is LGHNA and CDR2 YSLEER. The CDR3 extends over 14 amino acids. The CDR3 spells CASSQDRGGDTQYF. CDR3 coding DNA: TGCGCCAGCAGCCAAGATCGCGGGGGGGATACGCAGTATTTT.

The chain combines TRBV5-1 with TRBJ2-1; D is unclear. Germline CDR1 SGHRS, CDR2 YFSETQ. The V gene lost 4 bases and the J gene lost 0 bases, with 11 bases spanning the gap. There are 15 residues in the CDR3. The CDR3 here is CASSNRRISYNEQFF. As DNA, the CDR3 is TGCGCCAGCAGCAACCGTAGAATCTCCTACAATGAGCAGTTCTTC.

The rearrangement links TRBV2 to TRBJ1-5; 8 bases match TRBD1. The CDR3 totals 14 residues. The junction had 7 bases not matched to a gene; V was cut back by 3 bases and J by 9 bases. CDR1 and CDR2 (germline): SNHLY, FYNNEI. CDR3 residues: CASSESTGTGPQHF. Written as DNA, the CDR3 is TGTGCCAGCAGTGAGTCGACAGGGACAGGGCCCCAGCATTTT.

The chain carries TRBV5-1 and TRBJ2-1; the D is unclear. This CDR3 spans 15 amino acids. Per the germline V gene, CDR1 is SGHRS and CDR2 is YFSETQ. V was cut by 6 bases and J by 0 bases, with 13 bases left in between. Written as DNA, the CDR3 is TGCGCCAGCAACTCCGTAACAAGCTCCTACAATGAGCAGTTCTTC. Its translation: CASNSVTSSYNEQFF.

V and J are TRBV18 and TRBJ1-1; TRBD1 agrees at 10 bases. Germline V gene sequence: CDR1 KGHSH, CDR2 LQKENI. The CDR3 consists of 17 residues. J lost 0 bases, V lost 3 bases, and 7 bases had no gene match. The CDR3 region has the DNA TGTGCCAGCTCACCTTCGGGACAGGGGCAATTGAACACTGAAGCTTTCTTT. Its protein is CASSPSGQGQLNTEAFF.

As to this clone: The junction differs from germline at one of its ends, possibly a read error. The CDR3 DNA reads as TGTGCCAGTAGTATTTCAAGTCTGCCAGGGGGCTCGAACCCTGAAGCTTTCTTT. Protein sequence: CASSISSLPGGSNPEAFF. V gene TRBV19 combines with J gene TRBJ1-1; 8 bases align to TRBD1. Germline CDR1 and CDR2: LNHDA and SQIVND (reference sequence). The CDR3 has 18 residues.

The count of this clone is one. CDR3 protein: CASRGQGFSGELFF. For the CDR3, the DNA is TGTGCCAGCAGGGGACAGGGTTTTAGTGGGGAGCTGTTTTTT. This sequence joins TRBV6-4 and TRBJ2-2; 9 bases map to TRBD1. V gave up 6 bases and J gave up 8 bases; unmatched junction bases: 7. There are 14 residues in the CDR3. CDR1 MRHNA and CDR2 SNTAGT come from the germline V gene.

The chain joins TRBV5-4 to TRBJ2-3; TRBD2 matches at 14 bases. This CDR3 has 16 amino acids. Germline CDR1 is SGHNT and CDR2 is YYREEE (reference sequence). V lost 4 bases to trimming and J lost 2 bases; unmatched junction nucleotides: 3. CDR3 nucleotides: TGTGCCAGCAGCAGGGGACTAGCGGGGGACACAGATACGCAGTATTTT. It translates to CASSRGLAGDTDTQYF.

This chain connects TRBV9 to TRBJ2-5, with D perhaps matching TRBD1 (5 bases). Germline V gene sequence: CDR1 SGDLS, CDR2 YYNGEE. The V and J ends lost 3 bases and 5 bases respectively, with 17 bases between them. The CDR3 consists of 15 residues. CDR3 protein: CASSALTHPGETQYF. The CDR3 DNA reads TGTGCCAGCAGCGCGTTGACCCATCCAGGGGAGACCCAGTACTTC. Full variable domain (missing parts from reference TRBV9 and TRBJ2-5): DSGVTQTPKHLITATGQRVTLRCSPRSGDLSVYWYQQSLDQGLQFLIQYYNGEERAKGNILERFSAQQFPDLHSELNLSSLELGDSALYFCASSALTHPGETQYFGPGTRLLVL.

The V and J genes are TRBV9 and TRBJ1-4, with 7 positions matching TRBD1. V shed 2 bases and J 5 bases; nucleotides not matched to a gene: 6. The CDR3 runs to 15 residues. CDR1 is SGDLS, CDR2 YYNGEE, per germline. CDR3 DNA: TGTGCCAGCAGCGTTCGACAGGGAGGGAATGAAAAACTGTTTTTT. Translating gives CASSVRQGGNEKLFF.

This chain uses TRBV7-2 with TRBJ1-6, with D uncertain. Trimming left V 3 bases short and J 10 bases short, with 19 bases between. Germline V gene sequence: CDR1 SGHTA, CDR2 FQGNSA. The CDR3 consists of 16 residues. The chain's CDR3 is CASSFPERGGSSPLHF. The CDR3 nucleotides are TGTGCCAGCAGCTTTCCCGAGCGGGGAGGGAGCTCACCCCTCCACTTT.

The count of this clone is one. This chain connects TRBV2 to TRBJ1-1; a possible D gene is TRBD1 (5 bases). Trimming cost V 3 bases and J 0 bases, with 11 bases left between them. The CDR3 runs 15 residues. CDR1 SNHLY and CDR2 FYNNEI come from the germline V gene. The CDR3 region has the DNA TGTGCCAGCAGTGATCCCGGGACGGTGAACACTGAAGCTTTCTTT. It translates to CASSDPGTVNTEAFF.

The rearrangement uses TRBV7-2 and TRBJ2-1, with TRBD2 matching over 9 bases. The germline gives CDR1 SGHTA, CDR2 FQGNSA. The CDR3 extends over 15 amino acids. V lost 0 bases and J lost 8; bases outside the gene matches: 5. DNA for the CDR3: TGTGCCAGCAGCTTAGCTAGCGGGAGTTTCCATGAGCAGTTCTTC. Its translation is CASSLASGSFHEQFF.